A single sample is the source of the 27 T cell receptor beta chains below, sequenced in a study of cytomegalovirus exposure and HLA in healthy donors. The PCR ran on 60 Vbeta and 13 Jbeta primers. Profiling relied on immunoSEQ multiplex PCR, and the TCRdb table lists in-frame clones only, not all of them. The profile covers some 150,000 clones, with around 79% appearing a single time and around 3% taken by the ten largest. The sample was PBMCs. These receptors all come from a man aged 40-50 years in good health and CMV-seropositive.

This clone was recorded only once. V gene TRBV30 combines with J gene TRBJ1-6; 8 positions match TRBD1. Germline lookup yields CDR1 GTSNPN and CDR2 SVGIG (reference sequence). V lost 6 bases to trimming and J lost 4 bases; unmatched junction nucleotides: 5. CDR3 length equals 14 residues. DNA of the CDR3: TGTGCCTGCGGGACAGGCCGTTATAATTCACCCCTCCACTTT. Its translation is CACGTGRYNSPLHF. Variable domain in full (rest from reference TRBV30 and TRBJ1-6): SQTIHQWPATLVQPVGSPLSLECTVEGTSNPNLYWYRQAAGRGLQLLFYSVGIGQISSEVPQNLSASRPQDRQFILSSKKLLLSDSGFYLCACGTGRYNSPLHFGNGTRLTVT.

The chain carries TRBV14 and TRBJ2-7; possible D gene TRBD2, 7 bases. The germline V and J ends were trimmed by 2 bases and 2 bases, with 10 bases remaining between them. Germline assignment: CDR1 SGHDN and CDR2 FVKESK. CDR3 length: 14 residues. In DNA form, the CDR3 reads TGTGCCAGCAGCCAAAGGGGGGGTACCTACGAGCAGTACTTC. It yields the protein CASSQRGGTYEQYF.

CDR3 protein: CASSQVEQETQYF. CDR3 in DNA: TGTGCCAGCAGCCAAGTGGAGCAAGAGACCCAGTACTTC. The gene calls are TRBV4-2 and TRBJ2-5; D is ambiguous. Germline CDR1 reads LGHNA; CDR2 reads YNFKEQ. V gave up 1 base and J gave up 2 bases, with 5 bases separating them. The CDR3 covers 13 residues.

This clone has a single count. The V gene is TRBV6-4, the J gene TRBJ2-1, with D possibly matching TRBD1 (6 bases). The CDR3 length is 15 residues. The ends were cut back, 2 bases at V and 5 bases at J, with 13 bases in the middle. CDR1 and CDR2 from the germline V gene are MRHNA and SNTAGT. CDR3 DNA: TGTGCCAGCAGTGACGACCAAGGGGGAAACAATGAGCAGTTCTTC. Translation: CASSDDQGGNNEQFF.

This clone was recorded once. This chain uses TRBV6-1 with TRBJ1-1; 10 nucleotides align to TRBD1. V was clipped by 4 bases and J by 5 bases; unmatched bases: 7. Germline assignment: CDR1 MNHNS and CDR2 SASEGT. The CDR3 extends over 15 amino acids. The CDR3 spells CASSARQGASTEAFF. Here the CDR3 DNA reads TGTGCCAGCAGTGCCCGACAGGGGGCGAGTACTGAAGCTTTCTTT.

CDR3 loop: CASSLGAGDKPQHF. The CDR3 DNA sequence: TGTGCCAGCAGTTTGGGGGCAGGGGACAAACCCCAGCATTTT. The V and J genes are TRBV28 and TRBJ1-5, with D maybe TRBD1 (6 bases). The CDR3 is 14 residues long. Germline V gene data show CDR1 as MDHEN and CDR2 as SYDVKM. The V and J ends lost 3 bases and 10 bases respectively, with 16 bases between them. The full variable domain, completed using reference TRBV28 and TRBJ1-5, is DVKVTQSSRYLVKRTGEKVFLECVQDMDHENMFWYRQDPGLGLRLIYFSYDVKMKEKGDIPEGYSVSREKKERFSLILESASTNQTSMYLCASSLGAGDKPQHFGDGTRLSIL.

The V and J genes are TRBV5-1 and TRBJ1-4; D not certain. This CDR3 region has 17 residues. V was cut by 2 bases and J by 0 bases, with 14 bases left in between. Per the germline V gene, CDR1 is SGHRS and CDR2 is YFSETQ. The CDR3 loop reads CASSLWRPQATNEKLFF. The CDR3 DNA reads as TGCGCCAGCAGCTTATGGAGACCGCAAGCAACTAATGAAAAACTGTTTTTT.

This clone was detected only once. The J gene is TRBJ2-3, the V gene TRBV4-1, with TRBD1 matching over 8 bases. This CDR3 contains 16 residues. The J segment lost 2 bases and the V segment lost 3 bases, leaving 7 bases of the junction unmatched. Germline CDR1 and CDR2: MGHRA and YSYEKL. The chain's CDR3 is CASSQDRDRPTDTQYF. The CDR3 DNA reads TGCGCCAGCAGCCAGGACAGGGACCGTCCCACAGATACGCAGTATTTT.

The chain has TRBV10-1 and TRBJ1-1; D unresolved. The germline V gene encodes CDR1 WNHNN and CDR2 SYGVQD (reference sequence). V was shortened by 3 bases and J by 2 bases, with 4 bases between the two germline ends. The CDR3 extends over 12 amino acids. CDR3: CASSDPNTEAFF. The CDR3 region has the DNA TGCGCCAGCAGTGATCCAAACACTGAAGCTTTCTTT.

This clone was observed a few times. The CDR3 protein is CASSEQGAYYGYTF. CDR3 sequence (DNA): TGTGCCAGCAGCGAACAGGGGGCCTACTATGGCTACACCTTC. The chain recombines TRBV6-5 with TRBJ1-2; 9 positions agree with TRBD1. There are 14 residues in the CDR3. Unmatched junction bases numbered 5, after V lost 6 bases and J lost 3 bases. CDR1 and CDR2 (germline): MNHEY, SVGAGI.

This clone has just a few counts. V usage is TRBV28 and J usage is TRBJ2-4, with 7 bases fitting TRBD1. CDR3 length: 15 amino acids. The junction had 6 bases not matched to a gene; V was cut back by 6 bases and J by 1 base. Germline CDR1 MDHEN, CDR2 SYDVKM. This CDR3 is CASRTYRGAKNIQYF. The CDR3 DNA reads as TGTGCCAGCAGAACCTACAGGGGCGCCAAAAACATTCAGTACTTC.

The rearrangement links TRBV7-9 to TRBJ2-7, with TRBD1 as a possible D gene (6 bases). CDR3 size: 15 residues. Deletions cut 4 bases from V and 4 bases from J, with 17 bases between. Germline CDR1 is SEHNR and CDR2 is FQNEAQ (reference sequence). The CDR3 nucleotides read TGTGCCAGCAGCTCGACTGCTTTAGGGGGATACGAGCAGTACTTC. Its translation: CASSSTALGGYEQYF.

The chain combines TRBV4-3 with TRBJ2-1; 10 nucleotides agree with TRBD1. Germline V CDR1 and CDR2: LGHNA, YSLEER. Losses at the gene ends were 3 bases for V and 5 bases for J; bases not matched to a gene: 1. This CDR3 spans 14 amino acids. CDR3 amino acids: CASSHGQGDNEQFF. In DNA form, the CDR3 reads TGCGCCAGCAGCCACGGACAGGGGGACAATGAGCAGTTCTTC.

Only a few counts were recorded for this clone. The V and J genes are TRBV5-1 and TRBJ1-1; 9 nucleotides agree with TRBD1. The length of the CDR3 is 14 residues. V lost 1 base, J lost 6 bases, and 4 bases stayed unmatched. Germline CDR1 is SGHRS and CDR2 is YFSETQ. CDR3 amino acids: CASSLTGGDAEAFF. CDR3 bases: TGCGCCAGCAGCTTGACAGGGGGCGATGCTGAAGCTTTCTTT.

The genes are TRBV29-1 and TRBJ1-2; perhaps TRBD1 as D (6 bases). The V end was cut by 4 bases, the J end by 4 bases, with 16 bases between. This CDR3 has 14 amino acids. Germline CDR1 is SQVTM and CDR2 is ANQGSEA. The CDR3 sequence: CSVVGQGPPYGYTF. The CDR3 DNA is TGCAGCGTTGTGGGTCAGGGGCCTCCCTATGGCTACACCTTC.

The V gene is TRBV28, the J gene TRBJ2-3; tentative D call: TRBD2 (6 bases). V lost 5 bases and J lost 3, with 15 bases in between. The germline V gene encodes CDR1 MDHEN and CDR2 SYDVKM. This CDR3 spans 15 amino acids. CDR3: CASSSGGMRTDTQYF. The CDR3 DNA reads TGTGCCAGCAGTAGCGGAGGGATGAGGACAGATACGCAGTATTTT.

V and J are TRBV5-1 and TRBJ1-3; D not certain. The V gene lost 0 bases and the J gene lost 0 bases, with 7 bases spanning the gap. This CDR3 is 15 amino acids long. Germline V gene data show CDR1 as SGHRS and CDR2 as YFSETQ. The chain's CDR3 is CASSLAPGSGNTIYF. CDR3 sequence (DNA): TGCGCCAGCAGCTTGGCCCCCGGCTCTGGAAACACCATATATTTT.

V gene TRBV9 combines with J gene TRBJ2-5; 7 positions agree with TRBD1. The CDR3 extends over 15 amino acids. V lost 4 bases to trimming and J lost 11 bases; unmatched junction nucleotides: 17. Germline CDR1 is SGDLS and CDR2 is YYNGEE. The CDR3 region is CASSQTGFKVGEQYF. The CDR3 DNA is TGTGCCAGCAGCCAGACAGGGTTTAAGGTGGGAGAGCAGTACTTC.

This rearrangement joins TRBV6-5 to TRBJ1-5; a possible D gene is TRBD1 (5 bases). Germline-derived CDR1 and CDR2 are MNHEY and SVGAGI. Deletions cut 5 bases from V and 3 bases from J, with 11 bases between. The CDR3 is made up of 14 amino acids. The CDR3 sequence is CASSARQINQPQHF. Written as DNA, the CDR3 is TGTGCCAGCAGTGCCAGACAGATCAATCAGCCCCAGCATTTT.

This clone has only one observation. The chain couples TRBV2 to TRBJ1-5; possibly TRBD1 for D (6 bases). The germline V gene encodes CDR1 SNHLY and CDR2 FYNNEI. Trimming cost V 10 bases and J 4 bases, with 20 bases left between them. The CDR3 sequence is 15 residues long. The CDR3 region is CATQQEQTGNQPQHF. The CDR3 DNA follows: TGTGCCACCCAGCAGGAACAAACAGGGAATCAGCCCCAGCATTTT.

The chain links TRBV6-4 to TRBJ2-1; TRBD2 matches at 12 bases. Losses at the gene ends were 0 bases for V and 6 bases for J; bases not matched to a gene: 3. The CDR3 sequence is 16 residues long. Per the germline V gene, CDR1 is MRHNA and CDR2 is SNTAGT. The CDR3 DNA is TGTGCCAGCAGTGACTCGGGACTAGCGGGTCCCAATGAGCAGTTCTTC. Its protein product is CASSDSGLAGPNEQFF.

This clone was detected once. V gene TRBV5-1 combines with J gene TRBJ2-7; 7 nucleotides line up with TRBD2. From germline, CDR1 is SGHRS and CDR2 YFSETQ. There are 16 residues in the CDR3. V lost 0 bases, J lost 2 bases, and 8 bases stayed unmatched. The CDR3 nucleotides are TGCGCCAGCAGCTTGGGGGCTAGCGGACCAACCTACGAGCAGTACTTC. Protein sequence: CASSLGASGPTYEQYF.

V is TRBV6-5 and J is TRBJ1-6; D gene unclear. Germline values: CDR1 MNHEY, CDR2 SVGAGI. The ends were cut back, 2 bases at V and 8 bases at J, with 10 bases in the middle. CDR3 length equals 14 residues. DNA of the CDR3: TGTGCCAGCAGTTACGGCAGGCTATATTCACCCCTCCACTTT. It codes for CASSYGRLYSPLHF.

CDR3 region: CATSPDRVNEKLFF. The CDR3, as DNA: TGTGCCACCAGCCCCGACAGGGTTAATGAAAAACTGTTTTTT. The chain couples TRBV15 to TRBJ1-4; 7 positions match TRBD1. CDR1 is LNHNV, CDR2 YYDKDF, per germline (reference sequence). V lost 5 bases to trimming and J lost 4 bases; unmatched junction nucleotides: 4. The CDR3 has 14 amino acids.

V is TRBV7-9 and J is TRBJ1-1, with D uncertain. With 3 bases removed from V and 4 bases from J, the gap between germline ends came to 6 bases. The CDR3 covers 12 residues. Germline V CDR1 and CDR2: SEHNR, FQNEAQ (reference sequence). The DNA for the CDR3 is TGTGCCAGCAGCTTCCCAGGCACTGAAGCTTTCTTT. This sequence encodes CASSFPGTEAFF.

The chain is built from TRBV5-1 and TRBJ2-4, with D perhaps matching TRBD1 (5 bases). The ends were cut back, 0 bases at V and 9 bases at J, with 16 bases in the middle. The germline gives CDR1 SGHRS, CDR2 YFSETQ. This CDR3 has 15 residues. The CDR3 nucleotides read TGCGCCAGCAGCTTGGGTCCGGTTCCTCAGGGCATTCAGTACTTC. Amino acid sequence: CASSLGPVPQGIQYF.

This chain joins TRBV6-6 and TRBJ2-5; possible D gene TRBD1, 6 bases. The CDR3 runs to 13 residues. V lost 6 bases to trimming and J lost 2 bases, with 10 bases between them. CDR1 and CDR2 from the germline V gene are MNHNY and SVGAGI (reference sequence). In DNA form, the CDR3 reads TGTGCCAGCAGATTTGGACAGCAAGAGACCCAGTACTTC. Translated: CASRFGQQETQYF.